A selection of T cell receptor beta chains follows, all from one sample in a study of OX40 agonist ivuxolimab in advanced cancers. This table comes from immunoSEQ multiplex PCR, and its TCRdb copy is limited to in-frame clones, with some not included. The repertoire has about 78,000 clones, approximately 90% of them found once; the top ten carry under 3.5%. The material sequenced was CD4+ or CD8+ T cells sorted from blood, taken in a trial of the OX40 agonist ivuxolimab. The receptors were sampled from an adult with an advanced solid tumor such as melanoma, head and neck, liver or kidney cancer. Each CDR3 is given with its conserved first and last residue. A D gene is named only where the DNA matches it firmly. The size field is filled for only some rows; it gives once, few, many or a size class.

j_call d_call clone_size v_call cdr3_nt cdr3_aa
TRBJ2-2 TRBD2 few TRBV30 TGTGCCTGGAGCGGTGGGACTAGCGAATTCACCGGGGAGCTGTTTTTT CAWSGGTSEFTGELFF
TRBJ1-1 . . TRBV10-3 TGTGCCAGGCGACAGGATCTAAACACTGAAGCTTTCTTT CARRQDLNTEAFF
TRBJ1-5 . . TRBV10-3 TGTGCCATCAGTGAGTCGCTGGGGCGAGGCAATCAGCCCCAGCATTTT CAISESLGRGNQPQHF
TRBJ1-3 TRBD1 . TRBV2 TGTGCCAGCGTCCGGGACAGGGGAAACACCATATATTTT CASVRDRGNTIYF
TRBJ2-5 TRBD1 . TRBV6-5 TGTGCCAGCAGACCTGGGACAGGGTATAGAGAGACCCAGTACTTC CASRPGTGYRETQYF
TRBJ1-2 . . TRBV7-9 TGTGCCAGCAGCCCAGGTACGGGTCACTATGGCTACACCTTC CASSPGTGHYGYTF
TRBJ1-6 . once TRBV10-3 TGTGCCATCAGTCTGGGGCGGCCCGAAAATAATTCACCCCTCCACTTT CAISLGRPENNSPLHF
TRBJ2-1 TRBD1 . TRBV7-2 TGTGCCAGCAGCTTAGTAACGGGACAGAGGTACAATGAGCAGTTCTTC CASSLVTGQRYNEQFF
TRBJ2-5 . . TRBV7-2 TGTGCCAGCAGCTTAGGGGCCACAGGGAGGATAGAGACCCAGTACTTC CASSLGATGRIETQYF
TRBJ1-5 . . TRBV19 TGTGCCAGTGCCGAGGGAGGGCGCTTCAATCAGCCCCAGCATTTT CASAEGGRFNQPQHF
TRBJ1-4 TRBD1 . TRBV5-8 TGTGCCAGCAGCCCCCAGGGACAGGTTAAAAAACTGTTTTTT CASSPQGQVKKLFF
TRBJ1-4 . once TRBV18 TGTGCCAGCTCCCCCACGAGGACGGATGAAAAACTGTTTTTT CASSPTRTDEKLFF
TRBJ1-3 TRBD1 . TRBV7-8 TGTGCCAGCAGCCCGTACAGGGGATCTGGAAACACCATATATTTT CASSPYRGSGNTIYF
TRBJ2-7 TRBD1 . TRBV5-5 TGTGCCAGCAGCCTTCGGACAGGGGGCTTCACCTACGAGCAGTACTTC CASSLRTGGFTYEQYF
TRBJ1-2 . . TRBV28 TGTGCCAGCAGTTTACGACAGCCGTATGGCTACACCTTC CASSLRQPYGYTF
TRBJ2-2 . . TRBV30 TGTGCCTCCGCACTCGGGGGTACCGGGGAGCTGTTTTTT CASALGGTGELFF
TRBJ2-1 . . TRBV19 TGTGCCAGTAGTATAGATCGGGGCCCCGGTGAGCAGTTCTTC CASSIDRGPGEQFF
TRBJ1-2 . . TRBV5-4 TGTGCCAGCAGCTTGGGGCAGGGTCGGGACTATGGCTACACCTTC CASSLGQGRDYGYTF
TRBJ1-5 . once TRBV6-6 TGTGCCAGCAGTCTCCACCCATCTGGACCCCAGCATTTT CASSLHPSGPQHF
TRBJ1-5 . . TRBV30 TGTGCCTGGAACCCCGGGCAGCCCAATCAGCCCCAGCATTTT CAWNPGQPNQPQHF
TRBJ2-1 . once TRBV11-1 TGTGCCAGCAGTTTTGACCTAAATGAGCAGTTCTTC CASSFDLNEQFF
TRBJ2-2 . few TRBV19 TGTGCCAGTAAAGCTGGGCAGGCGAACACCGGGGAGCTGTTTTTT CASKAGQANTGELFF
TRBJ1-1 . . TRBV7-8 TGTGCCAGCAGCTTAGCCATGAACACTGAAGCTTTCTTT CASSLAMNTEAFF
TRBJ2-5 TRBD2 . TRBV5-4 TGTGCCAGCAGCGGGGGGGGAGAGACCCAGTACTTC CASSGGGETQYF
TRBJ1-3 . few TRBV6-5 TGTGCCAGCAGTGATACCCTCCCATCTAACACCATATATTTT CASSDTLPSNTIYF
TRBJ2-5 . . TRBV28 TGTGCCAGCAGCCCCCCCGGGGGCGGATGGGAGACCCAGTACTTC CASSPPGGGWETQYF
TRBJ1-1 TRBD1 . TRBV5-4 TGTGCCAGCAGCTGGACAGGGGGTGAATCTGAAGCTTTCTTT CASSWTGGESEAFF
TRBJ1-4 TRBD1 . TRBV18 TGTGCCAGCTCCCCATACCGGGACAGGGCAGAAAAACTGTTTTTT CASSPYRDRAEKLFF
TRBJ1-2 . . TRBV7-2 TGTGCCAGCAGCTTGGATTTTGGGCCCGTGAATGGCTACACCTTC CASSLDFGPVNGYTF
TRBJ2-7 . . TRBV9 TGTGCCAGCAGCGTAGAGCCCGGGCCCTACGAGCAGTACTTC CASSVEPGPYEQYF
TRBJ2-3 . . TRBV7-6 TGTGCCAGCAGCTCAATCCGCACAGATACGCAGTATTTT CASSSIRTDTQYF
TRBJ2-7 . . TRBV7-8 TGTGCCAGCAGCTTAGCTGGCGGGTACGAGCAGTACTTC CASSLAGGYEQYF
TRBJ2-1 TRBD1 . TRBV11-3 TGTGCCAGCAGCTTAGGAGGAGACAGGGGGCACCACAATGAGCAGTTCTTC CASSLGGDRGHHNEQFF
TRBJ1-2 . . TRBV18 TGTGCCAGCTCACCACCAAGTGCAGGGCGCTATGGCTACACCTTC CASSPPSAGRYGYTF
TRBJ2-7 . . TRBV7-2 TGTGCCAGCAGCTTAAGGGCGAGCTCCTACGAGCAGTACTTC CASSLRASSYEQYF
TRBJ2-5 . once TRBV28 TGTGCCAGCAGTTTATCCCTCCACCCGGGGCAACGGGAAGGTGAGACCCAGTACTTC CASSLSLHPGQREGETQYF
TRBJ1-5 . . TRBV2 TGTGCCAGCAGTTGGGACGATCAGCCCCAGCATTTT CASSWDDQPQHF
TRBJ2-3 TRBD2 . TRBV5-1 TGCGCCAGCAGCCGAGGGACTAGCGGTGAAGATACGCAGTATTTT CASSRGTSGEDTQYF
TRBJ1-1 . . TRBV7-9 TGTGCCAGCAGCTTACAGGGGACGAACACTGAAGCTTTCTTT CASSLQGTNTEAFF
TRBJ1-5 . . TRBV7-2 TGTGCCAGCAGCTTAGAGGCGGGGACCAATCAGCCCCAGCATTTT CASSLEAGTNQPQHF
TRBJ1-1 . . TRBV9 TGTGCCAGCAGCGTAAGGGCGAACACTGAAGCTTTCTTT CASSVRANTEAFF
TRBJ2-7 . . TRBV28 TGTGCCAGCAGTTTGCCCGGCGAGAAAGCCTACGAGCAGTACTTC CASSLPGEKAYEQYF
TRBJ1-2 . . TRBV4-1 TGCGCCAGCAGCCAAGCGGCGTTAGGGGATGGCTACACCTTC CASSQAALGDGYTF
TRBJ1-5 . few TRBV4-1 TGCGCCAGCAGCCAAGACGTCCATCAGCCCCAGCATTTT CASSQDVHQPQHF
TRBJ1-2 . . TRBV5-4 TGTGCCAGCAGCTTTCCTCCGAACTATGGCTACACCTTC CASSFPPNYGYTF
TRBJ2-3 . . TRBV5-1 TGCGCCAGCCACTGGCGCGTGAGCACAGATACGCAGTATTTT CASHWRVSTDTQYF
TRBJ1-5 . . TRBV10-2 TGCGCCACCACCGGGTATAGCAATCAGCCCCAGCATTTT CATTGYSNQPQHF